The 26 T cell receptor beta chains reported below all come from one sample, sequenced in a study of blood T cells in healthy people across ages (dated by TCRdb to about 2015). Libraries came from 5' RACE. Sequencing relied on an Illumina HiSeq 2500. A second PCR of about 6 to 11 cycles was performed with a sample-barcoded 5' primer and a J-beta primer mix. TCRdb reran the public reads through fastp at Q25 and MiXCR, keeping productive beta chains. Each CDR3 protein appears once, grouped with its most common genes and DNA. This sample has about 1.6 million distinct CDR3 sequences in its table, and around 35% of those were observed once. About 11% of the sample is held by the ten biggest clonotypes. The sequenced sample consisted of blood. The receptors originated from a woman between 25 and 40 years old in good health.

The chain carries TRBV7-2 and TRBJ1-5; D is uncertain. Germline CDR1 is SGHTA and CDR2 is FQGNSA. CDR3 length: 15 residues. Trimming cost V 1 base and J 1 base, with 8 bases left between them. The CDR3 DNA reads as TGTGCCAGCAGCTTAGAGAGCGTCAGCAATCAGCCCCAGCATTTT. This encodes CASSLESVSNQPQHF. The whole variable domain, remainder taken from reference TRBV7-2 and TRBJ1-5, is GAGVSQSPSNKVTEKGKDVELRCDPISGHTALYWYRQSLGQGLEFLIYFQGNSAPDKSGLPSDRFSAERTGGSVSTLTIQRTQQEDSAVYLCASSLESVSNQPQHFGDGTRLSIL.

The chain combines TRBV13 with TRBJ2-5; 9 bases are shared with TRBD1. J gave up 7 bases and V 2 bases, and 8 bases lay outside the gene matches. Germline V gene data show CDR1 as PRHDT and CDR2 as FYEKMQ (reference sequence). The CDR3 loop spans 15 amino acids. In DNA form, the CDR3 reads TGTGCCAGCAGCTTAAGGGGACAGGGTAGAGGGACCCAGTACTTC. It translates to CASSLRGQGRGTQYF.

The rearrangement joins TRBV27 to TRBJ1-1; perhaps TRBD1 as D (6 bases). This CDR3 region has 14 residues. The V end was cut by 5 bases, the J end by 4 bases, with 14 bases between. In germline, CDR1 is MNHEY, CDR2 SMNVEV (reference sequence). CDR3 sequence: CASSNRASGTEAFF. The CDR3 coding sequence is TGTGCCAGCAGTAACAGGGCCTCGGGCACTGAAGCTTTCTTT.

This clonotype was detected only a few times. The rearrangement joins TRBV11-2 to TRBJ2-5, with 9 bases aligning to TRBD2. V lost 2 bases to trimming and J lost 1 base; unmatched junction nucleotides: 8. The CDR3 loop spans 17 amino acids. Germline CDR1 and CDR2: SGHAT and FQNNGV. The CDR3 here is CASSLNPQAGGQETQYF. The CDR3 DNA sequence: TGTGCCAGCAGCTTAAACCCCCAAGCGGGGGGCCAAGAGACCCAGTACTTC.

Here the CDR3 reads CASSPTYLAGYTDTQYF. The CDR3 DNA sequence: TGCGCCAGCAGCCCGACGTACTTAGCGGGGTACACAGATACGCAGTATTTT. The chain has TRBV5-1 and TRBJ2-3, with 8 nucleotides matching TRBD2. The CDR3 loop spans 17 amino acids. Germline trimming cut 4 bases from V and 2 bases from J; bases unmatched to any gene: 12. Germline V lookup: CDR1 SGHRS, CDR2 YFSETQ.

This chain uses TRBV7-2 with TRBJ2-7, with 9 bases aligning to TRBD1. The CDR3 runs to 14 residues. Losses at the gene ends were 4 bases for V and 10 bases for J; bases not matched to a gene: 11. Looked up from germline, CDR1 is SGHTA and CDR2 is FQGNSA. As DNA, the CDR3 is TGTGCCAGCAGCTCAACCGGGACAGGGTACAACCAGTACTTC. This sequence encodes CASSSTGTGYNQYF.

This chain connects TRBV6-1 to TRBJ1-1; 9 nucleotides match TRBD1. From germline, CDR1 is MNHNS and CDR2 SASEGT. The CDR3 extends over 16 amino acids. Trimming removed 5 bases from V and 0 bases from J; junction bases left unmatched: 7. This CDR3 is CASSHPGQGLNTEAFF. DNA for the CDR3: TGTGCCAGCAGTCACCCGGGACAGGGTCTGAACACTGAAGCTTTCTTT.

This clonotype was counted a few times. The chain employs TRBV5-5 and TRBJ2-3; 7 bases map to TRBD2. CDR3 size: 14 residues. Trimming at V came to 7 bases and at J to 4 bases, leaving 9 bases not matched to a gene. Germline lookup yields CDR1 SGHKS and CDR2 YYEKEE (reference sequence). CDR3: CASYAGVRADTQYF. Written as DNA, the CDR3 is TGTGCCAGCTACGCGGGGGTGAGGGCAGATACGCAGTATTTT.

The V call is TRBV29-1, the J call TRBJ2-3, with D possibly matching TRBD1 (5 bases). Per the germline V gene, CDR1 is SQVTM and CDR2 is ANQGSEA. The CDR3 consists of 12 residues. Trimming stripped 8 bases from V and 8 bases from J, with 17 bases between. In nucleotides, the CDR3 is TGCAGCCCATTCGGGCCTCAGGGTACGCAGTATTTT. Its translation: CSPFGPQGTQYF.

A few counts support this clonotype. This chain uses TRBV12-3 or TRBV12-4 with TRBJ2-3; 16 positions agree with TRBD2. Losses at the gene ends were 6 bases for V and 6 bases for J; bases not matched to a gene: 6. CDR3 length: 16 residues. The CDR3 sequence is CASRGLAGGPSDTQYF. The DNA of the CDR3 is TGTGCCAGCAGGGGACTAGCGGGAGGGCCGAGTGATACGCAGTATTTT.

V usage is TRBV29-1 and J usage is TRBJ2-7, with D tentatively TRBD1 (6 bases). V was shortened by 6 bases and J by 4 bases, with 16 bases between the two germline ends. There are 13 residues in the CDR3. CDR1 SQVTM and CDR2 ANQGSEA come from the germline V gene. The CDR3 reads CSVRGGPPYEQYF. The CDR3 DNA reads TGCAGCGTGCGAGGGGGTCCCCCTTACGAGCAGTACTTC.

The chain combines TRBV9 with TRBJ2-7, with 8 bases identical to TRBD1. V gave up 3 bases and J gave up 3 bases; unmatched junction bases: 8. This CDR3 is 15 amino acids long. Germline lookup yields CDR1 SGDLS and CDR2 YYNGEE. As DNA, the CDR3 is TGTGCCAGCAGCGAGGCCGGGACAGGATTCTACGAGCAGTACTTC. Translated, it gives CASSEAGTGFYEQYF.

V usage is TRBV9 and J usage is TRBJ2-5; D is ambiguous. This CDR3 spans 14 amino acids. Germline V gene sequence: CDR1 SGDLS, CDR2 YYNGEE. Trimming cost V 0 bases and J 4 bases, with 10 bases left between them. CDR3: CASSVDSVGETQYF. CDR3 bases: TGTGCCAGCAGCGTAGACAGCGTCGGAGAGACCCAGTACTTC.

This clonotype was observed a few times. The rearrangement links TRBV11-2 to TRBJ2-7; a weak D match, TRBD1 (6 bases). The CDR3 has 15 residues. Germline-derived CDR1 and CDR2 are SGHAT and FQNNGV. V was pared by 4 bases and J by 4 bases, with 17 bases between. The CDR3 here is CASSYIPTGMYEQYF. For the CDR3, the DNA is TGTGCCAGCAGCTACATTCCTACAGGGATGTACGAGCAGTACTTC.

The CDR3 DNA sequence: TGTGCCAGCAGTAAACAGGACAGGGGGCGTAATGAGCAGTTCTTC. It codes for CASSKQDRGRNEQFF. The chain combines TRBV27 with TRBJ2-1; the match to TRBD1 covers 11 bases. The V and J ends lost 5 bases and 7 bases, in that order; junction bases with no gene match: 7. CDR1 MNHEY and CDR2 SMNVEV come from the germline V gene (reference sequence). CDR3 length: 15 residues.

The table lists this clonotype with a few counts. CDR3 DNA sequence: TGCAGTGCTAGATCGACAGGGAAGGAGACCCAGTACTTC. Residues: CSARSTGKETQYF. The chain recombines TRBV20-1 with TRBJ2-5; 7 positions match TRBD1. The germline gives CDR1 DFQATT, CDR2 SNEGSKA (reference sequence). V was clipped by 2 bases and J by 5 bases; unmatched bases: 5. This CDR3 has 13 residues.

This rearrangement joins TRBV12-3 or TRBV12-4 to TRBJ1-1; TRBD1 aligns across 7 bases. V lost 7 bases, J lost 4 bases, and 12 bases stayed unmatched. The CDR3 totals 15 residues. CDR3 amino acids: CASILQGGLGTEAFF. The DNA of the CDR3 is TGTGCCAGCATTCTCCAAGGGGGCCTAGGCACTGAAGCTTTCTTT.

Many counts were recorded for this clonotype. V is TRBV29-1 and J is TRBJ2-7; tentatively, D is TRBD2 (6 bases). The CDR3 runs to 13 residues. Trimming left V 6 bases short and J 5 bases short, with 17 bases between. The germline V gene encodes CDR1 SQVTM and CDR2 ANQGSEA. Written as DNA, the CDR3 is TGCAGCGTCGCCCAATTTCCGGGGGACGAGCAGTACTTC. It encodes CSVAQFPGDEQYF.

J is TRBJ2-2 and V is TRBV5-1; the D call may be TRBD1 or TRBD2 (5 bases each). Trimming stripped 4 bases from V and 3 bases from J, with 13 bases between. The CDR3 sequence is 15 residues long. Germline assignment: CDR1 SGHRS and CDR2 YFSETQ. The CDR3, as DNA: TGCGCCAGCAGCAGGGACCGGCGGGACACCGGGGAGCTGTTTTTT. Encoded protein: CASSRDRRDTGELFF.

The sample holds one count of this clonotype. This chain uses TRBV24-1 with TRBJ1-5, with D perhaps TRBD1 (6 bases). This CDR3 region has 14 residues. Germline V gene lookup returns CDR1 KGHDR and CDR2 SFDVKD. Deletions cut 4 bases from V and 7 bases from J, with 13 bases between. Here the CDR3 DNA reads TGTGCCACCAGTGACATCAGGGGAGGACAGCCCCAGCATTTT. Amino acid sequence: CATSDIRGGQPQHF.

V is TRBV6-5 and J is TRBJ2-2, with 8 bases aligning to TRBD1. This CDR3 is 16 amino acids long. V was clipped by 4 bases and J by 1 base; unmatched bases: 5. Per germline, CDR1 MNHEY and CDR2 SVGAGI. Written as DNA, the CDR3 is TGTGCCAGCAGTTCCTTTGACAGGGGGAACACCGGGGAGCTGTTTTTT. Amino acids: CASSSFDRGNTGELFF.

This clonotype came up a few times. The chain is built from TRBV20-1 and TRBJ2-5; 12 positions agree with TRBD1. There are 14 residues in the CDR3. CDR1 DFQATT and CDR2 SNEGSKA come from the germline V gene (reference sequence). J gave up 3 bases and V 6 bases, and 5 bases lay outside the gene matches. The CDR3 coding sequence is TGCAGTGCCCTCGGGACAGGGGGCAAAGAGACCCAGTACTTC. It translates to CSALGTGGKETQYF.

V is TRBV29-1 and J is TRBJ2-6; tentatively, D is TRBD2 (5 bases). Germline V CDR1 and CDR2: SQVTM, ANQGSEA. The CDR3 is 14 amino acids. Trimming pared 2 bases from V and 2 bases from J, leaving 7 bases between. CDR3 residues: CSVEMGAGANVLTF. CDR3 nucleotides: TGCAGCGTTGAAATGGGAGCTGGGGCCAACGTCCTGACTTTC.

This sequence joins TRBV7-2 and TRBJ1-2; D call uncertain. The V gene's germline CDR1 is SGHTA and CDR2 FQGNSA. Trimming left V 2 bases short and J 7 bases short, with 17 bases between. The CDR3 has 15 residues. Here the CDR3 reads CASSLWALSGVGYTF. Here the CDR3 DNA reads TGTGCCAGCAGCTTATGGGCCCTGTCAGGTGTTGGCTACACCTTC.

This clonotype was seen more than once but under ten times. As DNA, the CDR3 is TGTGCCAGCAGCTTAGAACTGGGACAGGGGGCTAGAGAGACCCAGTACTTC. It specifies CASSLELGQGARETQYF. The chain has TRBV7-7 and TRBJ2-5; 12 nucleotides agree with TRBD1. The V segment lost 1 base and the J segment 4 bases; nucleotides outside the gene matches: 7. This CDR3 has 17 amino acids. Germline V gives CDR1 SSHAT, CDR2 FNYEAQ (reference sequence). Full variable domain (missing parts from reference TRBV7-7 and TRBJ2-5): GAGVSQSPRYKVTKRGQDVTLRCDPISSHATLYWYQQALGQGPEFLTYFNYEAQPDKSGLPSDRFSAERPEGSISTLTIQRTEQRDSAMYRCASSLELGQGARETQYFGPGTRLLVL.

This chain joins TRBV27 and TRBJ2-1, with TRBD1 matching 8 bases. Germline V gene lookup returns CDR1 MNHEY and CDR2 SMNVEV (reference sequence). This CDR3 has 16 residues. V gave up 0 bases and J gave up 10 bases; unmatched junction bases: 11. CDR3 nucleotide sequence: TGTGCCAGCAGTTTATCCTCCGGGACAGGCCTCTACGAGCAGTTCTTC. It specifies CASSLSSGTGLYEQFF.